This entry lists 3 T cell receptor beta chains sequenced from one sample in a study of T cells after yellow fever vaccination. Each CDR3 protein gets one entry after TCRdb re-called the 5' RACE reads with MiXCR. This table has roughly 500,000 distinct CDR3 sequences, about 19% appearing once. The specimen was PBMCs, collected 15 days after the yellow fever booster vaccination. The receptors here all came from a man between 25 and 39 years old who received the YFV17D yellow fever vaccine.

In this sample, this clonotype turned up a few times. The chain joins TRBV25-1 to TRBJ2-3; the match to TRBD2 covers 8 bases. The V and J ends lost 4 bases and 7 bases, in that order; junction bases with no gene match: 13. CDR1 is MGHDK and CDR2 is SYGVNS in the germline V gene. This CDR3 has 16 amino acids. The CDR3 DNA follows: TGTGCCAGCAGTGCCTTAGCGGGGACGATGGGGAATACGCAGTATTTT. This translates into CASSALAGTMGNTQYF.

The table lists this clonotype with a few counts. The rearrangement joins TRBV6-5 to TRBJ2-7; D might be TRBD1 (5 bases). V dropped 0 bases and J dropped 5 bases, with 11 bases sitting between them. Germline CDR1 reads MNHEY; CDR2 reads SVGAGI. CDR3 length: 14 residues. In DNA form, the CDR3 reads TGTGCCAGCAGTTACTCAACAGGTGATAACGAGCAGTACTTC. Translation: CASSYSTGDNEQYF.

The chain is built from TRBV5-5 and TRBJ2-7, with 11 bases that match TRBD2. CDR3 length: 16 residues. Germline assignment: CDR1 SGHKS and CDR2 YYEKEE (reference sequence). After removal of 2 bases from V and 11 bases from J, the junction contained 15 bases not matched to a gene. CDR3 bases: TGTGCCAGCAGCTTTCCCCGGGGTAGCGGGAGGGGAGAGAAGTACTTC. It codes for CASSFPRGSGRGEKYF.